This TCR beta chain was captured in a study of shared clonotypes between healthy human individuals. Study as a whole: Sampling drew on donors who were two women and a few men aged 18 to 49. For every donor, three CD4 naive, three CD4 memory, two CD8 naive and one CD8 memory plates were used.

Details on this clone: Its target is not known.

This CDR3 spans 13 amino acids. Germline V gene sequence: CDR1 MDHEN, CDR2 SYDVKM. Trimming left V 5 bases short and J 0 bases short, with 5 bases between. Broader study findings: The sole specimen, blood, was sampled, and tissue repertoires likely differ.

The CD4+ fraction was divided into a CD45RA+ naive subset and a CD45RA-negative memory subset. Some clones are missing from TCRdb's copy, which holds only in-frame ones; the method was immunoSEQ multiplex PCR. The sample records about a million clones, 60% to 85% being singletons. The V call is TRBV28, the J call TRBJ1-5; no clear D. The receptor was derived from a man between 18 and 29 years old in good health. Some clones in this sample may be carry-over from other donors' samples. The sample comprised memory CD4+ T cells from PBMCs. Subset of the sample: CD45RA-negative fraction. The CDR3 nucleotides are TGTGCCAGCAGTGCCGATAGCAATCAGCCCCAGCATTTT. This translates into CASSADSNQPQHF.